The 29 T cell receptor beta chains below all came from one sample that was sequenced in a study of patients and donors after allogeneic stem cell transplantation (dated by TCRdb to about 2020). Library prep was done by RT-PCR. Reads for this sample came from a NextSeq 550. Using fastp trimming at Q25 and MiXCR clonotype assembly, TCRdb reanalyzed the public sequencing data and kept in-frame beta chains. Identical CDR3 protein sequences are pooled into one entry, listed with their most common genes and DNA. The table for this sample lists 190,000 or so distinct CDR3 sequences; about 37% of them were counted only once. The ten largest clones capture roughly 10% of the sample. The sequencing input was blood, either unsorted or a sorted T cell fraction (not recorded which). The source is a human donor who was either an allogeneic HSCT recipient or a stem cell or donor lymphocyte infusion donor (not recorded which). It is not recorded whose cells these are; they may come from a transplant donor.

This clonotype was detected only a few times. This chain uses TRBV4-3 with TRBJ2-1, with D perhaps TRBD2 (5 bases). This CDR3 is 14 amino acids long. The V end lost 2 bases, the J end lost 9 bases, and 14 bases lay between the germline ends. Germline V CDR1 and CDR2: LGHNA, YSLEER. The CDR3 loop reads CASSQPHRGSEQFF. The CDR3 nucleotides are TGCGCCAGCAGCCAACCCCACCGGGGATCTGAGCAGTTCTTC.

This clonotype has only a few counts. The chain is built from TRBV2 and TRBJ1-2, with 8 bases aligning to TRBD1. From germline, CDR1 is SNHLY and CDR2 FYNNEI. The CDR3 is 14 amino acids. V lost 3 bases and J lost 11; bases outside the gene matches: 11. The CDR3 loop is CASSDLWQGASYTF. CDR3 DNA: TGTGCCAGCAGTGATTTGTGGCAGGGGGCCAGTTACACCTTC. Supplemented by reference TRBV2 and TRBJ1-2, the full variable domain reads EPEVTQTPSHQVTQMGQEVILRCVPISNHLYFYWYRQILGQKVEFLVSFYNNEISEKSEIFDDQFSVERPDGSNFTLKIRSTKLEDSAMYFCASSDLWQGASYTFGSGTRLTVV.

This CDR3 reads CASSLDSRLYEQYF. In DNA, the CDR3 is TGCGCCAGCAGCTTGGACAGTAGACTCTACGAGCAGTACTTC. The chain combines TRBV10-2 with TRBJ2-7, with D perhaps TRBD1 (6 bases). CDR1 WSHSY and CDR2 SAAADI come from the germline V gene. CDR3 length equals 14 residues. V gave up 6 bases and J gave up 3 bases, with 15 bases separating them.

A few counts support this clonotype. The chain combines TRBV24-1 with TRBJ1-5; TRBD1 is a possible D gene (6 bases). CDR3 length equals 19 residues. With 1 base removed from V and 1 base from J, the gap between germline ends came to 19 bases. Germline CDR1 KGHDR, CDR2 SFDVKD. CDR3 nucleotides: TGTGCCACCAGTGATTTCGCTGGGGGGACAAGGGGAAGCAATCAGCCCCAGCATTTT. Its protein product is CATSDFAGGTRGSNQPQHF.

V usage is TRBV12-3 or TRBV12-4 and J usage is TRBJ1-5; TRBD1 matches at 7 bases. This CDR3 comprises 13 residues. J was trimmed by 6 bases and V by 5 bases; bases with no gene match: 4. The CDR3, as DNA: TGTGCCAGCAGTCCCACAGGGGCTCAGCCCCAGCATTTT. Translating gives CASSPTGAQPQHF.

There are a few counts of this clonotype. The CDR3 loop reads CASSLKGYTEAFF. The CDR3, as DNA: TGTGCCAGCAGTTTGAAGGGGTACACTGAAGCTTTCTTT. This chain uses TRBV12-3 or TRBV12-4 with TRBJ1-1, with TRBD1 as a possible D gene (5 bases). Deletions cut 3 bases from V and 3 bases from J, with 8 bases between. CDR3 length: 13 residues.

The sample holds a few counts of this clonotype. The chain recombines TRBV20-1 with TRBJ1-5; 12 nucleotides agree with TRBD1. The CDR3 loop spans 14 amino acids. The junction had 7 bases not matched to a gene; V was cut back by 7 bases and J by 6 bases. Germline assignment: CDR1 DFQATT and CDR2 SNEGSKA (reference sequence). This chain's CDR3 is CSVSGQGASQPQHF. CDR3 coding DNA: TGCAGTGTGTCGGGACAGGGGGCGAGTCAGCCCCAGCATTTT.

The V and J genes are TRBV4-1 and TRBJ1-2; no firm D call. The V gene's germline CDR1 is MGHRA and CDR2 YSYEKL. V was clipped by 2 bases and J by 3 bases, with 7 bases between them. This CDR3 is 13 amino acids long. DNA for the CDR3: TGCGCCAGCAGCCAACCATACGACTATGGCTACACCTTC. As protein: CASSQPYDYGYTF.

The chain links TRBV7-9 to TRBJ1-1; TRBD1 agrees at 7 bases. The CDR3 runs to 15 residues. Germline CDR1 and CDR2: SEHNR and FQNEAQ (reference sequence). V shed 5 bases and J 1 base; nucleotides not matched to a gene: 7. CDR3 sequence: CASSIRDSPNTEAFF. CDR3 DNA: TGTGCCAGCAGCATCAGGGACAGCCCGAACACTGAAGCTTTCTTT. Complete variable domain (other parts from reference TRBV7-9 and TRBJ1-1): DTGVSQNPRHKITKRGQNVTFRCDPISEHNRLYWYRQTLGQGPEFLTYFQNEAQLEKSRLLSDRFSAERPKGSFSTLEIQRTEQGDSAMYLCASSIRDSPNTEAFFGQGTRLTVV.

The chain carries TRBV4-1 and TRBJ2-7, with D perhaps TRBD1 (6 bases). Germline CDR1 and CDR2: MGHRA and YSYEKL. Trimming removed 0 bases from V and 1 base from J, with 10 bases in between. This CDR3 has 15 residues. The CDR3 coding sequence is TGCGCCAGCAGCCAAGATGGGGACACGTCCTACGAGCAGTACTTC. Its protein is CASSQDGDTSYEQYF.

The J gene is TRBJ2-7, the V gene TRBV20-1, with 9 bases aligning to TRBD2. Trimming at V came to 5 bases and at J to 3 bases, leaving 5 bases not matched to a gene. The CDR3 has 13 residues. The germline V gene has CDR1 DFQATT and CDR2 SNEGSKA (reference sequence). The CDR3 DNA sequence: TGCAGTGCTGGAGGAGCGGGGGGCTACGAGCAGTACTTC. Its translation: CSAGGAGGYEQYF.

This clonotype has a handful of counts. The CDR3 protein is CASSQDHRRWGKTREQYF. The CDR3 bases are TGCGCCAGCAGCCAAGATCACCGACGATGGGGGAAGACCCGCGAGCAGTACTTC. This chain connects TRBV4-3 to TRBJ2-7, with D perhaps being TRBD1 or TRBD2 (5 bases each). With 0 bases removed from V and 6 bases from J, the gap between germline ends came to 24 bases. The CDR3 runs 18 residues. The V gene's germline CDR1 is LGHNA and CDR2 YSLEER.

This clonotype has more than one count but fewer than ten. The chain combines TRBV4-1 with TRBJ1-5; tentatively, D is TRBD1 (6 bases). V gave up 4 bases and J gave up 3 bases, with 13 bases separating them. Germline V lookup: CDR1 MGHRA, CDR2 YSYEKL. CDR3 length: 15 amino acids. This CDR3 reads CASSPHTGTNQPQHF. The CDR3 DNA follows: TGCGCCAGCAGCCCCCATACAGGGACCAATCAGCCCCAGCATTTT.

Only a few counts were recorded for this clonotype. The chain recombines TRBV6-6 with TRBJ1-2; no definite D call. V was clipped by 2 bases and J by 3 bases, with 10 bases between them. The CDR3 extends over 14 amino acids. The germline V gene has CDR1 MNHNY and CDR2 SVGAGI (reference sequence). CDR3 loop: CASSYESQDYGYTF. In nucleotides, the CDR3 is TGTGCCAGCAGTTACGAGTCCCAGGACTATGGCTACACCTTC.

V usage is TRBV12-3 or TRBV12-4 and J usage is TRBJ2-2; 7 bases map to TRBD1. The CDR3 sequence is 17 residues long. J was trimmed by 2 bases and V by 6 bases; bases with no gene match: 12. The CDR3 sequence: CASSHISGTANTGELFF. DNA of the CDR3: TGTGCCAGCAGCCATATCTCCGGGACAGCTAACACCGGGGAGCTGTTTTTT.

J is TRBJ2-7 and V is TRBV19; no reliable D call. The CDR3 has 12 amino acids. Germline-derived CDR1 and CDR2 are LNHDA and SQIVND (reference sequence). V lost 3 bases and J lost 5, with 8 bases in between. The CDR3 nucleotides read TGTGCCAGTAGTATGGTCCGAGACGAGCAGTACTTC. Amino acids: CASSMVRDEQYF.

V usage is TRBV28 and J usage is TRBJ2-3; D is possibly TRBD2 (6 bases). The CDR3 runs 15 residues. Germline V lookup: CDR1 MDHEN, CDR2 SYDVKM. The ends were cut back, 3 bases at V and 1 base at J, with 11 bases in the middle. This CDR3 is CASSFGGTGTDTQYF. The CDR3 DNA is TGTGCCAGCAGTTTTGGGGGGACGGGCACAGATACGCAGTATTTT.

This chain uses TRBV10-3 with TRBJ2-3, with TRBD2 identical over 10 bases. The CDR3 runs 15 residues. The J segment lost 4 bases and the V segment lost 8 bases, leaving 9 bases of the junction unmatched. Germline V lookup: CDR1 ENHRY, CDR2 SYGVKD. CDR3 DNA: TGTGCCATCCGAGGGACTAGCGATATAGCAGATACGCAGTATTTT. This encodes CAIRGTSDIADTQYF.

This clonotype has only a few counts. The V and J genes are TRBV2 and TRBJ1-2, with TRBD1 matching over 7 bases. There are 13 residues in the CDR3. V was pared by 5 bases and J by 7 bases, with 7 bases of the junction left unmatched. CDR1 is SNHLY, CDR2 FYNNEI, per germline. The CDR3 reads CASSLQGESGYTF. Here the CDR3 DNA reads TGTGCCAGCAGTCTCCAGGGGGAGAGTGGCTACACCTTC.

The genes are TRBV27 and TRBJ2-7, with 10 bases that match TRBD1. This CDR3 is 17 amino acids long. Trimming took 3 bases from V and 2 from J; bases not matched to a gene: 10. Germline V CDR1 and CDR2: MNHEY, SMNVEV (reference sequence). This CDR3 is CASSFTPGQGPPYEQYF. CDR3 nucleotides: TGTGCCAGCAGTTTTACGCCGGGACAGGGGCCTCCCTACGAGCAGTACTTC.

This clonotype was seen only a few times. The CDR3 spells CASSLGMGTEAFF. CDR3 coding DNA: TGCGCCAGCAGCTTAGGGATGGGCACTGAAGCTTTCTTT. The rearrangement joins TRBV5-1 to TRBJ1-1, with unresolved D. Looked up from germline, CDR1 is SGHRS and CDR2 is YFSETQ. The CDR3 sequence is 13 residues long. Trimming stripped 2 bases from V and 4 bases from J, with 9 bases between.

This chain links TRBV28 with TRBJ2-1; D is undetermined. V gave up 5 bases and J gave up 15 bases, with 5 bases separating them. The CDR3 sequence is 8 residues long. Germline V lookup: CDR1 MDHEN, CDR2 SYDVKM. For the CDR3, the DNA is TGTGCCAGCAGTCGGCCGTTCTTC. This encodes CASSRPFF.

The chain recombines TRBV20-1 with TRBJ1-6; tentative D call: TRBD1 (5 bases). With 5 bases removed from V and 0 bases from J, the gap between germline ends came to 23 bases. CDR1 DFQATT and CDR2 SNEGSKA come from the germline V gene (reference sequence). The CDR3 sequence is 19 residues long. The CDR3 DNA sequence: TGCAGTGCTCGGCCCCGGGACCGCTATTTGAGCTCCTATAATTCACCCCTCCACTTT. This translates into CSARPRDRYLSSYNSPLHF.

Only a few counts were recorded for this clonotype. The chain links TRBV20-1 to TRBJ1-6; 11 bases line up with TRBD1. This CDR3 is built from 14 residues. After removal of 6 bases from V and 12 bases from J, the junction contained 10 bases not matched to a gene. Germline V CDR1 and CDR2: DFQATT, SNEGSKA (reference sequence). Here the CDR3 DNA reads TGCAGTGCCCCCCCGGACAGGGGGCGCATACCCCTCCACTTT. It is translated as CSAPPDRGRIPLHF.

The chain carries TRBV6-5 and TRBJ1-3; a possible D gene is TRBD1 (5 bases). Between the trimmed V and J ends, which lost 0 bases and 2 bases, there was a span of 5 bases. Germline V gives CDR1 MNHEY, CDR2 SVGAGI. This CDR3 region has 14 residues. The CDR3 is CASSYSGAGNTIYF. Written as DNA, the CDR3 is TGTGCCAGCAGTTACTCGGGGGCTGGAAACACCATATATTTT.

This clonotype was picked up a small number of times. The chain links TRBV11-2 to TRBJ1-4; weak D call: TRBD1 (5 bases). Germline V gene data show CDR1 as SGHAT and CDR2 as FQNNGV. The V and J ends lost 0 bases and 6 bases respectively, with 11 bases between them. This CDR3 region has 15 residues. This chain's CDR3 is CASSLEGGVYEKLFF. The CDR3 DNA reads as TGTGCCAGCAGCTTAGAGGGAGGGGTATATGAAAAACTGTTTTTT.

The CDR3 sequence: CASSPDREPGANVLTF. In DNA form, the CDR3 reads TGTGCCAGCAGCCCCGACAGGGAACCTGGGGCCAACGTCCTGACTTTC. The chain carries TRBV7-8 and TRBJ2-6; 7 bases align to TRBD1. The CDR3 consists of 16 residues. V shed 5 bases, J shed 2 bases, and the junction held 6 bases outside the gene matches. The germline gives CDR1 SGHVS, CDR2 FQNEAQ.

This clonotype has more than one count but fewer than ten. Germline and junction disagree at one end, which may indicate a read error. The V and J genes are TRBV28 and TRBJ1-6; the match to TRBD1 covers 8 bases. The CDR3 has 15 amino acids. CDR1 is MDHEN, CDR2 SYDVKM, per germline. CDR3 DNA sequence: TGTGCCAGCAGTCTGGGGGACAGGCAAAATTTACCCCTCCACTTT. Its protein is CASSLGDRQNLPLHF.

The chain employs TRBV15 and TRBJ1-4, with TRBD1 matching 8 bases. The CDR3 contains 18 residues. Germline lookup yields CDR1 LNHNV and CDR2 YYDKDF (reference sequence). The ends lost 1 base at V and 0 bases at J; junction bases unmatched: 7. Here the CDR3 DNA reads TGTGCCACCAGCAGAGGGTTCAGGGGGCGCCCAACTAATGAAAAACTGTTTTTT. It specifies CATSRGFRGRPTNEKLFF. Using reference TRBV15 and TRBJ1-4 for the parts outside the CDR3, the full variable domain is DAMVIQNPRYQVTQFGKPVTLSCSQTLNHNVMYWYQQKSSQAPKLLFHYYDKDFNNEADTPDNFQSRRPNTSFCFLDIRSPGLGDTAMYLCATSRGFRGRPTNEKLFFGSGTQLSVL.